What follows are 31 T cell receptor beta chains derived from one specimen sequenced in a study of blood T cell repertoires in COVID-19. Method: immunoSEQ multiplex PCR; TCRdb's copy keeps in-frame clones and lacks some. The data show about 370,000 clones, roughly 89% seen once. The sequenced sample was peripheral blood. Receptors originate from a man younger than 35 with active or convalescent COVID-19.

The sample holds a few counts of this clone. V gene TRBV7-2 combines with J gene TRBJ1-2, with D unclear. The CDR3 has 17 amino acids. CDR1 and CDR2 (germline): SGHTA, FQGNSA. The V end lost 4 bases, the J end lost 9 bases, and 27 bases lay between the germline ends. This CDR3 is CASSYRLLLGQAVSYTF. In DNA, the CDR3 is TGTGCCAGCAGCTACCGACTACTTTTAGGGCAGGCTGTTAGCTACACCTTC.

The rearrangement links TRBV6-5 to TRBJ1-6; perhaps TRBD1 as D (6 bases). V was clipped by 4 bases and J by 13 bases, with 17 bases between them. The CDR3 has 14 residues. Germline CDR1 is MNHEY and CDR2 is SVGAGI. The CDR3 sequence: CASSSGTPIGPLHF. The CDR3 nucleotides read TGTGCCAGCAGTTCCGGGACACCCATCGGGCCCCTCCACTTT.

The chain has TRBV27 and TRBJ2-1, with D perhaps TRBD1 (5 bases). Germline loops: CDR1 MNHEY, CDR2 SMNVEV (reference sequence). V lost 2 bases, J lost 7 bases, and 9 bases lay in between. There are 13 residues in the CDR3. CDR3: CASSLQGWNEQFF. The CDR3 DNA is TGTGCCAGCAGTTTACAGGGCTGGAATGAGCAGTTCTTC.

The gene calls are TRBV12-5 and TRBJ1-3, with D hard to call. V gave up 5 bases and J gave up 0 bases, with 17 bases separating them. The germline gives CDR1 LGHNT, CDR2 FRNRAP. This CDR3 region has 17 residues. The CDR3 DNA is TGTGCTAGTGGTCCAGACGATCCGGGTCTCTCTGGAAACACCATATATTTT. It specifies CASGPDDPGLSGNTIYF.

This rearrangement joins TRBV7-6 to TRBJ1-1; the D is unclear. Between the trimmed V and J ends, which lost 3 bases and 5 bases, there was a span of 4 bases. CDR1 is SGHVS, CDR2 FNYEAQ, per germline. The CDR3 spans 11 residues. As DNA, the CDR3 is TGTGCCAGCAGCTTCTTGACTGAAGCTTTCTTT. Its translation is CASSFLTEAFF. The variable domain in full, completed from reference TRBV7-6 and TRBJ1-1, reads GAGVSQSPRYKVTKRGQDVALRCDPISGHVSLYWYRQALGQGPEFLTYFNYEAQQDKSGLPNDRFSAERPEGSISTLTIQRTEQRDSAMYRCASSFLTEAFFGQGTRLTVV.

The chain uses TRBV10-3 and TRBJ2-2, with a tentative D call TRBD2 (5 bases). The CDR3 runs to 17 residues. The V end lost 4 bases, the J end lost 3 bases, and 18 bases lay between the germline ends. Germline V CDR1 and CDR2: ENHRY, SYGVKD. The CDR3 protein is CAISGVLSGDDTGELFF. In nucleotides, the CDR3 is TGTGCCATCAGTGGGGTTTTAAGCGGAGATGACACCGGGGAGCTGTTTTTT.

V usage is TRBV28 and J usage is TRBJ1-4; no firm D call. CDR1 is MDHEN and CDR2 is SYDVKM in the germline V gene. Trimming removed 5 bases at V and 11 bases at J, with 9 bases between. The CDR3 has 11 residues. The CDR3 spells CASSLTGKLFF. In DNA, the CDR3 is TGTGCCAGCAGTCTGACGGGGAAACTGTTTTTT.

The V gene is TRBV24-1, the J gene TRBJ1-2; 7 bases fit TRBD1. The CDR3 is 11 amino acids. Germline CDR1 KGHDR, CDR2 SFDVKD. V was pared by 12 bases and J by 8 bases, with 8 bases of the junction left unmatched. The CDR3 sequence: CAAEGAGGYTF. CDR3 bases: TGTGCCGCCGAGGGGGCGGGCGGCTACACCTTC.

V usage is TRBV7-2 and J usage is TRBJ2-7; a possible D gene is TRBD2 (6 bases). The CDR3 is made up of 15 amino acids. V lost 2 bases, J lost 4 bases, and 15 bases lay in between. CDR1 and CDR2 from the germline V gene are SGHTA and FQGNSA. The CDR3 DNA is TGTGCCAGCAGCTTAAGGCGGGACCGTAGGTACGAGCAGTACTTC. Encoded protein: CASSLRRDRRYEQYF.

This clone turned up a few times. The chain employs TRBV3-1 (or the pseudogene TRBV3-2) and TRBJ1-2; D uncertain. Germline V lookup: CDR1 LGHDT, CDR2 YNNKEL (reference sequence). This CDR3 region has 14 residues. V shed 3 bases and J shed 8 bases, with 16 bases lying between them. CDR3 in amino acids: CASSHSTGELGYTF. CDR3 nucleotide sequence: TGTGCCAGCAGCCATTCTACTGGGGAGCTGGGCTACACCTTC.

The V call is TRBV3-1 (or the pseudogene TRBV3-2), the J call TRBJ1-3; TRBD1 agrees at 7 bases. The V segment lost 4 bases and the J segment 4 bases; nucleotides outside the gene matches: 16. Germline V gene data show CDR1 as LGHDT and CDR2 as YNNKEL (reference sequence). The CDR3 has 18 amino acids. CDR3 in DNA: TGTGCCAGCAGCCCCATCAAGGTCAAGGGGGCTTGGGGAAACACCATATATTTT. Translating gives CASSPIKVKGAWGNTIYF.

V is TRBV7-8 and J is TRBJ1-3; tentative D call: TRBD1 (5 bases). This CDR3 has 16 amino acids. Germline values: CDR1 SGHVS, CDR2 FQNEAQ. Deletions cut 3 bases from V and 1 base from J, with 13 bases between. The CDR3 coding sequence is TGTGCCAGCAGCTTGTGGGGCGGGGGGTCTGGAAACACCATATATTTT. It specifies CASSLWGGGSGNTIYF.

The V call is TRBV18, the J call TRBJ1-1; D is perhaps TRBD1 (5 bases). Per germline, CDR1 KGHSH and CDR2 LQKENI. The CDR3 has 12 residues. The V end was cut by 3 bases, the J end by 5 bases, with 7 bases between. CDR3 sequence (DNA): TGTGCCAGCTCACCCAGACAGACTGAAGCTTTCTTT. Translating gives CASSPRQTEAFF.

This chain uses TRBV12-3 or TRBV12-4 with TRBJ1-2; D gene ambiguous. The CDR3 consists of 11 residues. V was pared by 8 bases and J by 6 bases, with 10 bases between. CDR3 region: CASGPYDGYTF. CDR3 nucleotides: TGTGCCAGCGGGCCATACGATGGCTACACCTTC.

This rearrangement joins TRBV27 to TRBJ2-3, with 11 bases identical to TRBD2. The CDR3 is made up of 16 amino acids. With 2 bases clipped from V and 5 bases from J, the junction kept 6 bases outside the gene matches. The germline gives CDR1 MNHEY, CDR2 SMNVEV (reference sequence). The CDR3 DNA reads TGTGCCAGCAGTTTAGTTATAGCGGGAGGGGTAGATACGCAGTATTTT. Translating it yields CASSLVIAGGVDTQYF.

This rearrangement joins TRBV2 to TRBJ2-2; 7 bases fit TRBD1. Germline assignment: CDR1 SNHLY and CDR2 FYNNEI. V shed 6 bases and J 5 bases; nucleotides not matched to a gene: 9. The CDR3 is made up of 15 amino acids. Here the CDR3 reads CASRFEGGWTGELFF. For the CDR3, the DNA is TGTGCCAGCAGATTTGAAGGGGGCTGGACCGGGGAGCTGTTTTTT.

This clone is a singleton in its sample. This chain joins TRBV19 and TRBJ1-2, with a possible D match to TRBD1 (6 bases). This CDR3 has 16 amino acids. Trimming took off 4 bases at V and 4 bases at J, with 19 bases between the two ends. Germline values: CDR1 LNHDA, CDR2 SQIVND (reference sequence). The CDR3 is CASSTGNRAYLYGYTF. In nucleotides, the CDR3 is TGTGCCAGTAGTACCGGGAACAGGGCCTATCTCTATGGCTACACCTTC.

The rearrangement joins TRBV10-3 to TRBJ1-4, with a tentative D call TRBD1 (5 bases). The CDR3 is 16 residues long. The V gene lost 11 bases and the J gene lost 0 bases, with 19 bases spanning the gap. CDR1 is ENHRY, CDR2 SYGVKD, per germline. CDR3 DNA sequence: TGTGCCCTGGGTATCGGGGGGAGGGCAACTAATGAAAAACTGTTTTTT. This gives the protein CALGIGGRATNEKLFF.

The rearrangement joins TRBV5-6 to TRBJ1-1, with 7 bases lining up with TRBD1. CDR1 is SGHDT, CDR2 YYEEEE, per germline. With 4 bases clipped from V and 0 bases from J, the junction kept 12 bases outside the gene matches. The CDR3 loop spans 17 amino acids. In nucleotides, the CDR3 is TGTGCCAGCAGCCAGGGACAGACGAGATTTATGAACACTGAAGCTTTCTTT. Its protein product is CASSQGQTRFMNTEAFF.

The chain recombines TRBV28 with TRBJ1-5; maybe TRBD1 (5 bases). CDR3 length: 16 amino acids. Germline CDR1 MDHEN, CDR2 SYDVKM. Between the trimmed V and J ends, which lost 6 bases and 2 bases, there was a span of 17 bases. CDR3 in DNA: TGTGCCAGCAGCCCCTCCGGCAGGGCGGGCAATCAGCCCCAGCATTTT. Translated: CASSPSGRAGNQPQHF. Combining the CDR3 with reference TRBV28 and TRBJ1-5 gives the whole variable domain DVKVTQSSRYLVKRTGEKVFLECVQDMDHENMFWYRQDPGLGLRLIYFSYDVKMKEKGDIPEGYSVSREKKERFSLILESASTNQTSMYLCASSPSGRAGNQPQHFGDGTRLSIL.

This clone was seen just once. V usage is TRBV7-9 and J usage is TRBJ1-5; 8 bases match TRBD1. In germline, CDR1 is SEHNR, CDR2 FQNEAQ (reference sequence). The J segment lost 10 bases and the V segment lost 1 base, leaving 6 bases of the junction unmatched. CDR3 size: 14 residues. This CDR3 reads CASSLVQGGEPQHF. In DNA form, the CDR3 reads TGTGCCAGCAGCTTAGTACAGGGGGGGGAACCCCAGCATTTT.

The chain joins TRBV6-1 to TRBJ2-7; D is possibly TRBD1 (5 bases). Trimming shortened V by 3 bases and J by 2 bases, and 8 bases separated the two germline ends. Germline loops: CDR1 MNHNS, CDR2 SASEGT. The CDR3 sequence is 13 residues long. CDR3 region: CASSETDPYEQYF. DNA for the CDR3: TGTGCCAGCAGTGAGACAGACCCCTACGAGCAGTACTTC.

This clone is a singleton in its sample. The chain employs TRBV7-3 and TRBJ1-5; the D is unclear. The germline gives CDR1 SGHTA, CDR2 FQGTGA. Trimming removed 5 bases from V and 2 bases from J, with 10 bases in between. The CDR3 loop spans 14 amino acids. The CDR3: CASSRRRGNQPQHF. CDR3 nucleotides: TGTGCCAGCAGCCGTAGGAGGGGCAATCAGCCCCAGCATTTT.

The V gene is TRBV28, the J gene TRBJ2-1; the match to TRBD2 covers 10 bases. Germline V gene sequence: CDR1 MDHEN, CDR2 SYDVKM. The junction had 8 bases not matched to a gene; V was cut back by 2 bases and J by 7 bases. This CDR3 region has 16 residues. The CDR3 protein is CASSLGLAGVSNEQFF. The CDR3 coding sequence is TGTGCCAGCAGTTTAGGGCTAGCGGGGGTCTCGAATGAGCAGTTCTTC.

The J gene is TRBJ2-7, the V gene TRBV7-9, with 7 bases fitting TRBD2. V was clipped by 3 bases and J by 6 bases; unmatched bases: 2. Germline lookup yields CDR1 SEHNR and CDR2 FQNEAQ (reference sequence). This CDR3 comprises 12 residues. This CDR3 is CASSFGEGEQYF. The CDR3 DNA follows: TGTGCCAGCAGCTTTGGGGAGGGCGAGCAGTACTTC. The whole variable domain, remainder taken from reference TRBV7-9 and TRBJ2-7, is DTGVSQNPRHKITKRGQNVTFRCDPISEHNRLYWYRQTLGQGPEFLTYFQNEAQLEKSRLLSDRFSAERPKGSFSTLEIQRTEQGDSAMYLCASSFGEGEQYFGPGTRLTVT.

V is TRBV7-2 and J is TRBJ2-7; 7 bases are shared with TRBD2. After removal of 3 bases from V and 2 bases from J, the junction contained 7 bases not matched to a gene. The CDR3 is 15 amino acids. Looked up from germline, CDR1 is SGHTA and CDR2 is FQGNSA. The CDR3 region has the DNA TGTGCCAGCAGCTTGTGGAGAGGGAGGGCCTACGAGCAGTACTTC. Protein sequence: CASSLWRGRAYEQYF.

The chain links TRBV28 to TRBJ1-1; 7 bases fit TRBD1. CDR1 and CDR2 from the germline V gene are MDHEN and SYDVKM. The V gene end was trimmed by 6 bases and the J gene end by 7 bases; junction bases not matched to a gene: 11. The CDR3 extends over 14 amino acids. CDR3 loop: CASRRQGPPREAFF. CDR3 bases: TGTGCCAGCAGGCGACAGGGTCCCCCACGTGAAGCTTTCTTT.

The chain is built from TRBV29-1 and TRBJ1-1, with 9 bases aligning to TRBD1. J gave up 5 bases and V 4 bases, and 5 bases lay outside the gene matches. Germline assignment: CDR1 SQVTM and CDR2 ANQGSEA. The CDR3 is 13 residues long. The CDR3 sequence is CSVVGQGLTEAFF. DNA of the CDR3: TGCAGCGTTGTTGGACAGGGGCTAACTGAAGCTTTCTTT.

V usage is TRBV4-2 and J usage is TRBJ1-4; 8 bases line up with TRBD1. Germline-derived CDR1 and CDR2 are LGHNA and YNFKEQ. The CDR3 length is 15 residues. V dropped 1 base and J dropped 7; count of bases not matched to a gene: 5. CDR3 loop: CASSQVRTGREKLFF. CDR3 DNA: TGTGCCAGCAGCCAAGTCAGGACAGGGCGTGAAAAACTGTTTTTT.

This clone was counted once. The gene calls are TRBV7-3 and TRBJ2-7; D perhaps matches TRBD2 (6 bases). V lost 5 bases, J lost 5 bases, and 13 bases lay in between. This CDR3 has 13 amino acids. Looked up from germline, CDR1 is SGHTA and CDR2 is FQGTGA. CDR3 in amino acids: CASSVLARNEQYF. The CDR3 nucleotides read TGTGCCAGCAGCGTTCTAGCGCGTAACGAGCAGTACTTC.

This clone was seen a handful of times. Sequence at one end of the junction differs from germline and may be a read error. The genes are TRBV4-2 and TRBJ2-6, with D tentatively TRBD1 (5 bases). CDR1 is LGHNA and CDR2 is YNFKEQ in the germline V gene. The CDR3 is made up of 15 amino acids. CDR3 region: CASSQDDGGANVLTF. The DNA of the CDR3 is TGTGCCAGCAGCCAAGACGACGGTGGGGCCAACGTGCTGACTTTC.